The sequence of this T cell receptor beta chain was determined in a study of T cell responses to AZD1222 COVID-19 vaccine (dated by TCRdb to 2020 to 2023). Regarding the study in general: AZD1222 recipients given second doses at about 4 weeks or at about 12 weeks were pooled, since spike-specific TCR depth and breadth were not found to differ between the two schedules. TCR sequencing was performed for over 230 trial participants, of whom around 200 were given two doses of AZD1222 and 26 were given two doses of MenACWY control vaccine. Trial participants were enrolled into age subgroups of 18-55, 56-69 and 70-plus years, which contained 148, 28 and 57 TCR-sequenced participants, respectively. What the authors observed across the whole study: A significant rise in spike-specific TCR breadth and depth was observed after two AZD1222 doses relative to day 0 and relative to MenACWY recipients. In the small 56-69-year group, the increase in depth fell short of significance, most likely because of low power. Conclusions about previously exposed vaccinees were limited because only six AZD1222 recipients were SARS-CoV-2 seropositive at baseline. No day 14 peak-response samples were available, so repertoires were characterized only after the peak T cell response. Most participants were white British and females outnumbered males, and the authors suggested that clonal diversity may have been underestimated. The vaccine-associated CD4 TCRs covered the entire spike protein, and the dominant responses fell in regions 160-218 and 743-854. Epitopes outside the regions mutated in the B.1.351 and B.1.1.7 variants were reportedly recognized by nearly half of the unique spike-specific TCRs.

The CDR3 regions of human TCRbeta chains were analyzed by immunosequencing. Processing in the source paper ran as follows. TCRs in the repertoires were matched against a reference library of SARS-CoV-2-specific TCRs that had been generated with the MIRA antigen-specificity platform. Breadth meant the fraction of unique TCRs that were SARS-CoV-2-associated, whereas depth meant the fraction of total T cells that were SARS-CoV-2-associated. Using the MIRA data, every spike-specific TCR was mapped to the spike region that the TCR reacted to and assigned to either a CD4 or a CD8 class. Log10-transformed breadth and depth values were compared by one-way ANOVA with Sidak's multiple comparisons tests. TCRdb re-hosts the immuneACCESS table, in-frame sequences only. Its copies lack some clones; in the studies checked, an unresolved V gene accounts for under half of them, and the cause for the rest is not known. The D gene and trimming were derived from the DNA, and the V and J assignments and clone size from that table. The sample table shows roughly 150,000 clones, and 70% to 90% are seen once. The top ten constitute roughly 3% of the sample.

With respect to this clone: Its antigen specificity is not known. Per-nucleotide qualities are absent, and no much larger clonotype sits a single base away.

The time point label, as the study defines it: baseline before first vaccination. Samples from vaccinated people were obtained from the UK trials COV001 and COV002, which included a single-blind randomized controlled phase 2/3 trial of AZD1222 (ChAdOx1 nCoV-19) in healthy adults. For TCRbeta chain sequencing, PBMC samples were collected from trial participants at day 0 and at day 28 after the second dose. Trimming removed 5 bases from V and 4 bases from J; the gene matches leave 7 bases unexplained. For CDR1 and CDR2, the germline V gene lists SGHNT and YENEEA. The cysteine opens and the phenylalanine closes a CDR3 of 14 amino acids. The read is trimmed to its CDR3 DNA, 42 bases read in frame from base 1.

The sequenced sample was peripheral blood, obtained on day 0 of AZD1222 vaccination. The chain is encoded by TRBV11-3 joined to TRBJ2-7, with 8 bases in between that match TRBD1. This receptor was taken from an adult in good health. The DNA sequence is TGTGCCAGCAGCGCCGGACAGGGCAGATACGAGCAGTACTTC. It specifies CASSAGQGRYEQYF.